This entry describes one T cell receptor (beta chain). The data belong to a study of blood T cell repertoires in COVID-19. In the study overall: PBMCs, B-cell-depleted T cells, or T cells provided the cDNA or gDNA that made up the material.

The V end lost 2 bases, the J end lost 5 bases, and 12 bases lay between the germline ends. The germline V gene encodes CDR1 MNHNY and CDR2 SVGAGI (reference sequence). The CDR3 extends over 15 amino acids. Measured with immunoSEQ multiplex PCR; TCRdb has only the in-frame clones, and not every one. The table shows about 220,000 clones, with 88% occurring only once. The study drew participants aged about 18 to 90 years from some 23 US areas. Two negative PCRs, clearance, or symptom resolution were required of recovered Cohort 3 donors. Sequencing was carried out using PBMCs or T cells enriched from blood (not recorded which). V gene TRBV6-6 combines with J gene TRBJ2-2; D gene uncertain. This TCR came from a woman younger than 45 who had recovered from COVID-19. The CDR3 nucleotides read TGTGCCAGCAGTTACGCCAGTTTTGCAACCGGGGAGCTGTTTTTT. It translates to CASSYASFATGELFF.